Described below is a single T cell receptor (beta chain) sequence and its context. Its antigen is as yet unknown. These data belong to a study of OX40 agonist ivuxolimab in advanced cancers. The overall study: Patients were treated with ivuxolimab, an agonistic anti-OX40 (CD134) antibody. Intravenous ivuxolimab was administered to patients every 2 weeks at 0.01 to 10 mg/kg.

Libraries were prepared by immunoSEQ multiplex PCR; TCRdb keeps only in-frame clonotypes and omits some of them. The sample includes around 74,000 clones, approximately 83% seen only once; the top ten take roughly 5.5%. V was cut by 4 bases and J by 1 base, with 14 bases left in between. The CDR3 totals 16 residues. Germline CDR1 SEHNR, CDR2 FQNEAQ (reference sequence). General study findings and limits: Doses of 0.1 to 3.0 mg/kg were accompanied by clonal expansion of CD4+ and CD8+ blood T cells by week 6.

This receptor was obtained from an adult with an advanced solid tumor such as melanoma, head and neck, liver or kidney cancer. The V gene is TRBV7-9, the J gene TRBJ2-1; D remains unclear. The sample in question was CD4+ or CD8+ T cells sorted from blood, obtained in a trial of the OX40 agonist ivuxolimab. CDR3 nucleotides: TGTGCCAGCAGCTCGTACGGCAGACGGTCCTACAATGAGCAGTTCTTC. This encodes CASSSYGRRSYNEQFF.